The clone carrying this T cell receptor beta chain showed up just once. Primers included in the PCR were 60 Vbeta and 13 Jbeta primers. TCRdb keeps only in-frame clones here, not all; method: immunoSEQ multiplex PCR. This table holds fewer than 250,000 clones, roughly 82% found once. The data were obtained in a study of cytomegalovirus exposure and HLA in healthy donors. Germline V CDR1 and CDR2: MNHEY, SMNVEV (reference sequence). This CDR3 has 16 amino acids. The junction had 6 bases not matched to a gene; V was cut back by 3 bases and J by 5 bases. Sequencing was done on a sample of PBMCs. The TCR comes from a man in his forties in good health and CMV-seropositive. This rearrangement joins TRBV27 to TRBJ2-2; 10 nucleotides agree with TRBD2. CDR3 sequence (DNA): TGTGCCAGCAGTTTGAGGCTAGCGGGAGTTACCGGGGAGCTGTTTTTT. It codes for CASSLRLAGVTGELFF.